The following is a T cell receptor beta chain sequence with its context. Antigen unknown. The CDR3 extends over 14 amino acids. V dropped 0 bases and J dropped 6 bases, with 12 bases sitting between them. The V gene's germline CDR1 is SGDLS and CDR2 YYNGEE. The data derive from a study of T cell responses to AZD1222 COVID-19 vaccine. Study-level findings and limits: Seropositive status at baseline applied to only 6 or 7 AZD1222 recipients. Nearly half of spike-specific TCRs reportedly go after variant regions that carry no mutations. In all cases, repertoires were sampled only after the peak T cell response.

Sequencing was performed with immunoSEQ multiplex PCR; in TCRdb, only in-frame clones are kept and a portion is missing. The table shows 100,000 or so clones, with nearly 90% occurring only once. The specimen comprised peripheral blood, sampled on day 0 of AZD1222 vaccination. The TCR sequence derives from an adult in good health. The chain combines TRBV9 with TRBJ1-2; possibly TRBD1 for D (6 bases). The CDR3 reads CASSVGWGGDGYTF. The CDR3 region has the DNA TGTGCCAGCAGCGTAGGTTGGGGGGGCGATGGCTACACCTTC.